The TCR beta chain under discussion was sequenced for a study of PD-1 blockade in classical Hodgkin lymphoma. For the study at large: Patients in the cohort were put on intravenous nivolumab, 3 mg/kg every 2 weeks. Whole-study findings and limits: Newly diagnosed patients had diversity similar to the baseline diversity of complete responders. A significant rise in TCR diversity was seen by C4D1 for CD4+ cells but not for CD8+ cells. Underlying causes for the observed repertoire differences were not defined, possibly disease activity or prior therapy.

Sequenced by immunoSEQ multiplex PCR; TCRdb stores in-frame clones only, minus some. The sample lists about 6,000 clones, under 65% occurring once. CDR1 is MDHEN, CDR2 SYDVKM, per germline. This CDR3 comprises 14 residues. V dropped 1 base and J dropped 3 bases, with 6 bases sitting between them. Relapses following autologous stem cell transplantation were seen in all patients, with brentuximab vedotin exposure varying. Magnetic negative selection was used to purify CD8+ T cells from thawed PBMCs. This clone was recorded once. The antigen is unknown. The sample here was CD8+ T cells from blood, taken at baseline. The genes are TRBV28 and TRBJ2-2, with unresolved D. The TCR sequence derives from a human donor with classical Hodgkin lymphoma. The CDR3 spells CASSLFGDTGELFF. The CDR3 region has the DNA TGTGCCAGCAGTTTATTTGGGGACACCGGGGAGCTGTTTTTT.